Sequencing of this T cell receptor (beta chain) was carried out in a study of OX40 agonist ivuxolimab in advanced cancers. In the study overall: An agonistic anti-OX40 (CD134) antibody, ivuxolimab, was used to treat the patients.

The method was immunoSEQ multiplex PCR; TCRdb's version includes in-frame clones alone and lacks a portion of them. The profile shows about 50,000 clones, around nine tenths of them singletons. V shed 5 bases and J shed 4 bases, with 12 bases lying between them. The CDR3 extends over 14 amino acids. Germline V gene lookup returns CDR1 SGHNT and CDR2 YENEEA. This chain links TRBV11-3 with TRBJ2-1; D remains unclear. The source was CD4+ or CD8+ T cells sorted from blood, collected in a trial of the OX40 agonist ivuxolimab. The TCR was taken from an adult with an advanced solid tumor such as melanoma, head and neck, liver or kidney cancer. This chain's CDR3 is CASSRGSIYNEQFF. In DNA form, the CDR3 reads TGTGCCAGCAGCAGAGGCAGCATTTACAATGAGCAGTTCTTC.